The source of this T cell receptor beta chain is a study of blood T cells in healthy people across ages. Study overall: Per every two T cells, about one barcoded beta molecule was captured by template switching. Study results and limitations: Per million T cells, TCR beta diversity dropped roughly linearly as age increased.

A sample-barcoded 5' primer and a J-beta primer mix were used in a second PCR of roughly 7 to 11 cycles. One entry per CDR3 protein results from TCRdb running MiXCR on the 5' RACE reads. The sample gives approximately 1.5 million distinct CDR3 sequences, about 42% of which show up once; around 4% is in the top ten. This clonotype was seen only a few times. Its target is not known. Sequencing was done on a sample of blood. This receptor was taken from a woman between 18 and 30 years old in good health.

The CDR3: CASSLEKGHEQFF. In DNA form, the CDR3 reads TGTGCCAGCAGCTTGGAAAAGGGTCATGAGCAGTTCTTC. The genes are TRBV5-5 and TRBJ2-1; the D is unclear. The V gene lost 0 bases and the J gene lost 8 bases, with 9 bases spanning the gap. Germline V gene lookup returns CDR1 SGHKS and CDR2 YYEKEE (reference sequence). The CDR3 runs to 13 residues.